Presented here are 32 T cell receptor beta chains from one specimen sequenced in a study of metastatic and nonmetastatic thyroid tumors. TCRdb re-called the PCR reads via MiXCR. The sample shows roughly 13,000 clones, around 30% of them seen only once. Treatment of any kind had been given to no patient before thyroid surgery. The sequenced sample was tumor tissue. The receptor source for this set is a female donor with papillary thyroid cancer or a benign thyroid nodule (not recorded which). Some clones in this sample may be carry-over from other donors' samples.

By proportion, this clone is medium-sized. V and J are TRBV7-2 and TRBJ2-7, with 7 bases matching TRBD1. The junction had 6 bases not matched to a gene; V was cut back by 5 bases and J by 2 bases. Germline CDR1 SGHTA, CDR2 FQGNSA. The CDR3 loop spans 14 amino acids. CDR3: CASSPGQGAYEQYF. In nucleotides, the CDR3 is TGTGCCAGCAGCCCCGGGCAGGGGGCCTACGAGCAGTACTTC.

The genes are TRBV13 and TRBJ2-3, with D possibly matching TRBD2 (6 bases). Trimming pared 4 bases from V and 4 bases from J, leaving 18 bases between. Germline CDR1 reads PRHDT; CDR2 reads FYEKMQ (reference sequence). The CDR3 runs to 16 residues. The CDR3 DNA sequence: TGTGCCAGCAGCTACTACCCAGGGACGGGGGCAGATACGCAGTATTTT. Translated, it gives CASSYYPGTGADTQYF.

This sequence joins TRBV4-1 and TRBJ2-1; either TRBD1 or TRBD2 may fit D (7 bases each). This CDR3 has 15 residues. CDR1 and CDR2 from the germline V gene are MGHRA and YSYEKL. Trimming stripped 3 bases from V and 5 bases from J, with 14 bases between. CDR3 in DNA: TGCGCCAGCAGCCATGGCAGGGGGACTAACAATGAGCAGTTCTTC. It encodes CASSHGRGTNNEQFF.

This clone was counted ten times or more. This rearrangement joins TRBV7-2 to TRBJ1-1; D is uncertain. CDR1 is SGHTA, CDR2 FQGNSA, per germline. The V and J ends lost 1 base and 6 bases respectively, with 12 bases between them. The CDR3 is 14 residues long. This CDR3 is CASSLGAAFAEAFF. The DNA for the CDR3 is TGTGCCAGCAGCTTAGGGGCCGCATTCGCTGAAGCTTTCTTT. Full variable domain (outside the CDR3, taken from reference TRBV7-2 and TRBJ1-1): GAGVSQSPSNKVTEKGKDVELRCDPISGHTALYWYRQSLGQGLEFLIYFQGNSAPDKSGLPSDRFSAERTGGSVSTLTIQRTQQEDSAVYLCASSLGAAFAEAFFGQGTRLTVV.

V usage is TRBV28 and J usage is TRBJ2-7; 8 bases agree with TRBD1. The CDR3 has 15 residues. V was pared by 2 bases and J by 4 bases, with 7 bases of the junction left unmatched. CDR1 and CDR2 (germline): MDHEN, SYDVKM. Written as DNA, the CDR3 is TGTGCCAGCAGTTTACAGGAGGACAGGGATTACGAGCAGTACTTC. It encodes CASSLQEDRDYEQYF.

This clone was observed many times. The chain joins TRBV6-6 to TRBJ1-4, with a tentative D call TRBD1 (5 bases). Trimming removed 2 bases from V and 8 bases from J, with 24 bases in between. The CDR3 covers 18 residues. CDR1 MNHNY and CDR2 SVGAGI come from the germline V gene (reference sequence). The CDR3 coding sequence is TGTGCCAGCAGTTACCGCTGGGAGGGACGGCTAGTCCGAGAAAAACTGTTTTTT. It is translated as CASSYRWEGRLVREKLFF.

The CDR3 region has the DNA TGTGCCAGCAGAGACCGACAGGGTTTCACTGAAGCTTTCTTT. It codes for CASRDRQGFTEAFF. The chain links TRBV2 to TRBJ1-1, with 7 bases identical to TRBD1. Germline assignment: CDR1 SNHLY and CDR2 FYNNEI. V shed 6 bases and J 4 bases; nucleotides not matched to a gene: 8. CDR3 length: 14 residues.

V and J are TRBV30 and TRBJ2-1; no clear D. The CDR3 loop spans 13 amino acids. Germline V lookup: CDR1 GTSNPN, CDR2 SVGIG (reference sequence). V was trimmed by 1 base and J by 7 bases, leaving 11 bases between them. CDR3 in amino acids: CAWSAPLGNEQFF. CDR3 DNA sequence: TGTGCCTGGAGTGCCCCCCTAGGTAATGAGCAGTTCTTC.

A note on this clone: Relative to the germline gene, one junction end is altered; a read error may explain this. CDR3 bases: TGTGCAAGCAGTTTAGCGCGGGCTAGAGCGGGGACTCCTAATGAGCAGTTCTTC. Protein sequence: CASSLARARAGTPNEQFF. The chain recombines TRBV12-3 or TRBV12-4 with TRBJ2-1; 7 nucleotides align to TRBD2. The CDR3 is made up of 18 amino acids.

This clone was recorded at least ten times. The gene calls are TRBV7-2 and TRBJ1-1; D not certain. V shed 1 base and J shed 7 bases, with 16 bases lying between them. CDR3 length equals 15 residues. The germline V gene has CDR1 SGHTA and CDR2 FQGNSA. CDR3 in DNA: TGTGCCAGCAGCTTAGTTGTTCTTGACGGAATTGAAGCTTTCTTT. Protein sequence: CASSLVVLDGIEAFF.

This sequence joins TRBV20-1 and TRBJ2-3; the match to TRBD2 covers 8 bases. With V trimmed by 0 bases and J by 1 base, 3 bases remained unmatched. The length of the CDR3 is 15 residues. Germline CDR1 DFQATT, CDR2 SNEGSKA (reference sequence). The DNA of the CDR3 is TGCAGTGCTAGAGACCCAGCGGGGGGCACAGATACGCAGTATTTT. It is translated as CSARDPAGGTDTQYF.

Remarks on this clone: The junction departs from germline at one end; a sequencing error may be responsible. This chain joins TRBV20-1 and TRBJ2-7, with a possible D match to TRBD2 (6 bases). CDR3 size: 15 residues. The germline CDR1 and CDR2 sequences are DFQATT and SNEGSKA (reference sequence). The DNA for the CDR3 is TGCAGTGCTAGAGATCTGCTAGCGTTGCATTACGTGCAGTACTTC. Encoded protein: CSARDLLALHYVQYF.

The gene calls are TRBV24-1 and TRBJ2-3; possible D gene TRBD1, 5 bases. Germline V gene data show CDR1 as KGHDR and CDR2 as SFDVKD. The length of the CDR3 is 14 residues. Deletions cut 0 bases from V and 4 bases from J, with 7 bases between. As DNA, the CDR3 is TGTGCCACCAGTGATTTGGGACAACCAGATACGCAGTATTTT. It yields the protein CATSDLGQPDTQYF.

This clone was counted many times. The V gene is TRBV7-9, the J gene TRBJ1-1, with D unresolved. The V and J ends lost 6 bases and 1 base respectively, with 15 bases between them. The CDR3 is made up of 15 amino acids. Germline-derived CDR1 and CDR2 are SEHNR and FQNEAQ (reference sequence). Written as DNA, the CDR3 is TGTGCCAGCAGGCCCACGGATCGGCCGAACACTGAAGCTTTCTTT. Its translation is CASRPTDRPNTEAFF.

The table lists this clone with many counts. CDR3 sequence: CASSWGASSYEQYF. In DNA, the CDR3 is TGTGCCAGCAGCTGGGGGGCTAGCAGCTACGAGCAGTACTTC. The V and J genes are TRBV5-6 and TRBJ2-7; the D call may be TRBD1 or TRBD2 (6 bases each). The CDR3 spans 14 residues. The V and J ends lost 3 bases and 3 bases respectively, with 13 bases between them. CDR1 and CDR2 from the germline V gene are SGHDT and YYEEEE. Variable domain in full (rest from reference TRBV5-6 and TRBJ2-7): DAGVTQSPTHLIKTRGQQVTLRCSPKSGHDTVSWYQQALGQGPQFIFQYYEEEERQRGNFPDRFSGHQFPNYSSELNVNALLLGDSALYLCASSWGASSYEQYFGPGTRLTVT.

In this sample, this clone turned up many times. The chain combines TRBV28 with TRBJ2-5; tentatively, D is TRBD1 (6 bases). Germline V gene sequence: CDR1 MDHEN, CDR2 SYDVKM. The CDR3 has 15 residues. Trimming stripped 5 bases from V and 4 bases from J, with 17 bases between. CDR3 in amino acids: CASSAYRVLGETQYF. The CDR3 bases are TGTGCCAGCAGTGCTTACAGGGTACTCGGAGAGACCCAGTACTTC. Combining the CDR3 with reference TRBV28 and TRBJ2-5 gives the whole variable domain DVKVTQSSRYLVKRTGEKVFLECVQDMDHENMFWYRQDPGLGLRLIYFSYDVKMKEKGDIPEGYSVSREKKERFSLILESASTNQTSMYLCASSAYRVLGETQYFGPGTRLLVL.

This clone has more than one count but fewer than ten. The J gene is TRBJ2-3, the V gene TRBV19; D is uncertain. This CDR3 has 11 residues. The V gene's germline CDR1 is LNHDA and CDR2 SQIVND (reference sequence). Trimming removed 9 bases at V and 6 bases at J, with 10 bases between. The CDR3 reads CASTGRDTQYF. Written as DNA, the CDR3 is TGTGCCAGCACGGGTCGGGATACGCAGTATTTT. Combining the CDR3 with reference TRBV19 and TRBJ2-3 gives the whole variable domain DGGITQSPKYLFRKEGQNVTLSCEQNLNHDAMYWYRQDPGQGLRLIYYSQIVNDFQKGDIAEGYSVSREKKESFPLTVTSAQKNPTAFYLCASTGRDTQYFGPGTRLTVL.

The CDR3 DNA follows: TGTGCCAGCAGCCCGGGGCAGGGGGGGGCTGAAGCTTTCTTT. Its translation: CASSPGQGGAEAFF. This chain joins TRBV3-1 and TRBJ1-1; 7 nucleotides agree with TRBD1. This CDR3 is built from 14 residues. Trimming removed 4 bases from V and 6 bases from J; junction bases left unmatched: 8. In germline, CDR1 is LGHDT, CDR2 YNNKEL (reference sequence).

The table lists this clone with a few counts. This rearrangement joins TRBV30 to TRBJ2-1; D gene unclear. V lost 2 bases and J 2 bases, leaving 7 bases between the germline ends. The CDR3 consists of 13 residues. Per germline, CDR1 GTSNPN and CDR2 SVGIG (reference sequence). In nucleotides, the CDR3 is TGTGCCTGGAGTTCCCCCCCCTACAATGAGCAGTTCTTC. It is translated as CAWSSPPYNEQFF.

In DNA form, the CDR3 reads TGTGCCTGGAGTCCCACAGGCTATGGCTACACCTTC. As protein: CAWSPTGYGYTF. The V gene is TRBV30, the J gene TRBJ1-2; D is perhaps TRBD1 (5 bases). The germline V gene encodes CDR1 GTSNPN and CDR2 SVGIG (reference sequence). The V and J ends lost 2 bases and 4 bases respectively, with 8 bases between them. The CDR3 spans 12 residues.

This clone was recorded many times. The chain links TRBV5-1 to TRBJ2-1, with TRBD2 identical over 9 bases. Unmatched junction bases numbered 15, after V lost 1 base and J lost 4 bases. The CDR3 contains 19 residues. CDR1 SGHRS and CDR2 YFSETQ come from the germline V gene. CDR3 bases: TGCGCCAGCAGCTTGCGCAGCCTTGGCGGGAGGGAACGATACAATGAGCAGTTCTTC. Residues: CASSLRSLGGRERYNEQFF.

This chain connects TRBV28 to TRBJ1-2; 7 bases agree with TRBD1. The CDR3 loop spans 16 amino acids. J was trimmed by 5 bases and V by 4 bases; bases with no gene match: 13. The germline V gene encodes CDR1 MDHEN and CDR2 SYDVKM. The CDR3 DNA reads as TGTGCCAGCAGTTCCACCGGGACGGCAGGGGGGTATGGCTACACCTTC. It encodes CASSSTGTAGGYGYTF.

This clone was seen more than once but under ten times. V usage is TRBV28 and J usage is TRBJ1-2; D not certain. The CDR3 loop spans 12 amino acids. The V end was cut by 7 bases, the J end by 7 bases, with 13 bases between. CDR1 is MDHEN, CDR2 SYDVKM, per germline. In DNA form, the CDR3 reads TGTGCCAGCATGACAAGTATGCGTGGCTACACCTTC. It translates to CASMTSMRGYTF.

In its sample, this clone was seen many times. The rearrangement joins TRBV20-1 to TRBJ1-4, with a weak D call TRBD1 (5 bases). The V gene lost 2 bases and the J gene lost 8 bases, with 21 bases spanning the gap. In germline, CDR1 is DFQATT, CDR2 SNEGSKA (reference sequence). The CDR3 has 16 residues. Written as DNA, the CDR3 is TGCAGTGCTAGACCCGACGGGGTACTCAGGGACGAAAAACTGTTTTTT. Translated, it gives CSARPDGVLRDEKLFF.

This clone was seen ten or more times. This chain joins TRBV2 and TRBJ2-3, with TRBD2 identical over 8 bases. J was trimmed by 6 bases and V by 1 base; bases with no gene match: 9. The CDR3 has 16 residues. CDR1 and CDR2 (germline): SNHLY, FYNNEI. In nucleotides, the CDR3 is TGTGCCAGCAGTGAAGTTTCAAGCGGGAGTGCGGATACGCAGTATTTT. Protein sequence: CASSEVSSGSADTQYF.

This clone was seen only a few times. The junction does not match germline at one end; this may be a read error. This chain links TRBV28 with TRBJ2-7, with TRBD1 matching over 8 bases. The CDR3 runs to 14 residues. Germline V gives CDR1 MDHEN, CDR2 SYDVKM. CDR3 in DNA: TGTGTCAGCAGTCGCGGACAGGGCGCGAAAGAGCAGTACTTC. Translation gives CVSSRGQGAKEQYF.

This clone was picked up many times. This chain connects TRBV11-2 to TRBJ2-5; perhaps TRBD2 as D (5 bases). V lost 0 bases to trimming and J lost 7 bases, with 15 bases between them. CDR1 is SGHAT and CDR2 is FQNNGV in the germline V gene. The CDR3 is 15 residues long. The CDR3 region is CASSLDTAAGVTQYF. CDR3 sequence (DNA): TGTGCCAGCAGCTTAGATACCGCGGCCGGGGTGACCCAGTACTTC.

In its sample, this clone ranks as medium-sized. This chain links TRBV12-3 or TRBV12-4 with TRBJ2-2, with 9 bases fitting TRBD2. The CDR3 extends over 14 amino acids. J lost 6 bases, V lost 6 bases, and 5 bases had no gene match. The CDR3, as DNA: TGTGCCAGCAGGGGGGGGACTAGCCCCGGGGAGCTGTTTTTT. It translates to CASRGGTSPGELFF.

The rearrangement links TRBV6-1 to TRBJ2-3; no firm D call. The length of the CDR3 is 14 residues. CDR1 is MNHNS, CDR2 SASEGT, per germline. Between the trimmed V and J ends, which lost 8 bases and 0 bases, there was a span of 12 bases. The CDR3 coding sequence is TGTGCCAGCTCCTCCGGTGGGAGCACAGATACGCAGTATTTT. Residues: CASSSGGSTDTQYF.

Turning to this clone: Possible read error: a much larger clone is one base away. This chain joins TRBV7-9 and TRBJ2-5; TRBD2 agrees at 10 bases. The CDR3 sequence is 16 residues long. Germline V gene lookup returns CDR1 SEHNR and CDR2 FQNEAQ (reference sequence). The CDR3 is CANSFVSGRAGETQYF. Written as DNA, the CDR3 is TGTGCCAACAGCTTTGTCAGCGGGAGGGCCGGGGAGACCCAGTACTTC.

A few counts support this clone. The chain has TRBV5-1 and TRBJ2-2; the D is unclear. With 0 bases removed from V and 7 bases from J, the gap between germline ends came to 4 bases. The CDR3 spans 12 residues. CDR1 SGHRS and CDR2 YFSETQ come from the germline V gene. This chain's CDR3 is CASSLEGGELFF. The CDR3 DNA follows: TGCGCCAGCAGCTTGGAGGGCGGGGAGCTGTTTTTT.

This clone appeared many times. Given a much more abundant clone one base away, this may be a read error. The chain combines TRBV6-1 with TRBJ2-1; D is undetermined. CDR1 is MNHNS and CDR2 is SASEGT in the germline V gene. Trimming left V 8 bases short and J 7 bases short, with 12 bases between. The CDR3 length is 12 residues. CDR3 in DNA: TGTGCCAGCGGAAAGGTTGGGAATGAGCAGTTCTTC. It encodes CASGKVGNEQFF.